Below, 26 T cell receptor beta chains from the same sample are listed, as sequenced in a study of T-cell memory formation after mild COVID-19. TCRdb re-called the 5' RACE reads with MiXCR, one entry per CDR3 protein. Of roughly 130,000 distinct CDR3 sequences in the sample, about 18% are singletons; the top ten hold about 5%. The sequenced material came from PBMCs or a T cell subset sorted from them (not recorded which). The receptors originated from a man aged 18 to 35 who had mild COVID-19 (a few samples of this study predate the infection). Cell type and time point are not known.

J is TRBJ2-3 and V is TRBV5-1; D is unclear. V was clipped by 1 base and J by 7 bases, with 4 bases between them. The CDR3 is 11 amino acids. Per the germline V gene, CDR1 is SGHRS and CDR2 is YFSETQ. The CDR3 spells CASSLTYTQYF. The CDR3 nucleotides are TGCGCCAGCAGCTTGACGTATACGCAGTATTTT.

The gene calls are TRBV5-1 and TRBJ2-1; 9 bases line up with TRBD2. Trimming at V came to 3 bases and at J to 6 bases, leaving 19 bases not matched to a gene. Germline CDR1 reads SGHRS; CDR2 reads YFSETQ. This CDR3 has 19 residues. The CDR3 loop reads CASSSPLGRGGFDGNEQFF. Written as DNA, the CDR3 is TGCGCCAGCAGCTCGCCCTTAGGGCGGGGGGGGTTTGATGGCAATGAGCAGTTCTTC.

The chain joins TRBV7-3 to TRBJ2-6; D remains unclear. The V and J ends lost 3 bases and 0 bases respectively, with 6 bases between them. The CDR3 runs 15 residues. The germline gives CDR1 SGHTA, CDR2 FQGTGA. The DNA of the CDR3 is TGTGCCAGCAGCTTGGGTTTCTCTGGGGCCAACGTCCTGACTTTC. Its translation: CASSLGFSGANVLTF.

The genes are TRBV6-5 and TRBJ2-2, with 11 bases that match TRBD2. V dropped 6 bases and J dropped 5; count of bases not matched to a gene: 8. This CDR3 is built from 16 residues. In germline, CDR1 is MNHEY, CDR2 SVGAGI. This CDR3 reads CASSRRLAGQTGELFF. In nucleotides, the CDR3 is TGTGCCAGCAGCCGACGACTAGCGGGGCAGACCGGGGAGCTGTTTTTT.

This clonotype turned up a few times. The CDR3 DNA reads as TGTGCCAGCAGCCTAACCTTATTTCCCGACCAATTTAATGAGCAGTTCTTC. Protein: CASSLTLFPDQFNEQFF. The V gene is TRBV3-1, the J gene TRBJ2-1; D is unresolved. V lost 4 bases, J lost 7 bases, and 23 bases lay in between. Germline CDR1 and CDR2: LGHDT and YNNKEL (reference sequence). The CDR3 loop spans 17 amino acids.

This clonotype qualifies as medium-sized. A junction boundary mismatches the germline segment, possibly from a read error. This rearrangement joins TRBV12-3 or TRBV12-4 to TRBJ2-1; no reliable D call. The CDR3 extends over 11 amino acids. CDR3 region: CASSFYDEQFF. In DNA form, the CDR3 reads TGTGCCAGCAGTTTCTACGATGAGCAGTTCTTC.

This clonotype occurred a few times. This chain connects TRBV7-2 to TRBJ2-7; 7 positions match TRBD1. CDR3 length: 15 residues. The germline V gene has CDR1 SGHTA and CDR2 FQGNSA. The V segment lost 1 base and the J segment 0 bases; nucleotides outside the gene matches: 3. The CDR3 sequence: CASSLGGTASYEQYV. The CDR3 DNA is TGTGCCAGCAGCTTAGGTGGGACAGCCTCCTACGAGCAGTACGTC.

This clonotype was found a few times. The chain couples TRBV20-1 to TRBJ2-1; 8 positions match TRBD2. Germline lookup yields CDR1 DFQATT and CDR2 SNEGSKA (reference sequence). The CDR3 totals 15 residues. Unmatched junction bases numbered 6, after V lost 1 base and J lost 4 bases. In DNA, the CDR3 is TGCAGTGCTAGAGTGCAAGCGGGGGAGTACAATGAGCAGTTCTTC. This gives the protein CSARVQAGEYNEQFF.

This rearrangement joins TRBV4-2 to TRBJ1-6; a possible D gene is TRBD1 (6 bases). In germline, CDR1 is LGHNA, CDR2 YNFKEQ. The V and J ends lost 4 bases and 6 bases respectively, with 16 bases between them. This CDR3 is 16 amino acids long. The CDR3 sequence is CASSPDIQGRNSPLHF. The CDR3 nucleotides are TGTGCCAGCAGCCCCGATATCCAGGGGCGTAATTCACCCCTCCACTTT.

This clonotype was found a few times. The gene calls are TRBV12-3 or TRBV12-4 and TRBJ2-2; 8 bases fit TRBD2. The V and J ends lost 7 bases and 6 bases, in that order; junction bases with no gene match: 13. The CDR3 sequence is 16 residues long. CDR3 DNA: TGTGCCAGCATCTCAGGTCGGACTAGCAGGGCCGGGGAGCTGTTTTTT. Translation gives CASISGRTSRAGELFF.

A few counts support this clonotype. The chain has TRBV20-1 and TRBJ1-1; D remains unclear. The V end lost 3 bases, the J end lost 6 bases, and 17 bases lay between the germline ends. CDR1 DFQATT and CDR2 SNEGSKA come from the germline V gene (reference sequence). The CDR3 contains 14 residues. The CDR3 nucleotides read TGCAGTGCTAGTTGGTGGACGCCTATCCCTGAAGCTTTCTTT. Protein: CSASWWTPIPEAFF.

This clonotype was counted ten times or more. V gene TRBV7-2 combines with J gene TRBJ2-5; D gene unclear. Trimming left V 4 bases short and J 5 bases short, with 5 bases between. The CDR3 is made up of 11 amino acids. Germline lookup yields CDR1 SGHTA and CDR2 FQGNSA. This CDR3 is CASSSWETQYF. The DNA of the CDR3 is TGTGCCAGCAGCTCCTGGGAGACCCAGTACTTC.

The chain joins TRBV6-1 to TRBJ1-2; D is ambiguous. The CDR3 is 13 amino acids. The germline V and J ends were trimmed by 8 bases and 3 bases, with 13 bases remaining between them. The V gene's germline CDR1 is MNHNS and CDR2 SASEGT. The CDR3 sequence: CASRLFLDYGYTF. The CDR3 DNA follows: TGTGCCAGCCGCCTCTTCCTAGACTATGGCTACACCTTC.

In this sample, this clonotype turned up a few times. The gene calls are TRBV11-2 and TRBJ2-1, with a possible D match to TRBD2 (5 bases). Trimming left V 1 base short and J 0 bases short, with 10 bases between. Looked up from germline, CDR1 is SGHAT and CDR2 is FQNNGV. This CDR3 contains 16 residues. The CDR3 loop reads CASSLGQGSSYNEQFF. The CDR3 DNA reads TGTGCCAGCAGCTTAGGGCAAGGGAGCTCCTACAATGAGCAGTTCTTC.

V is TRBV5-6 and J is TRBJ2-5; either TRBD1 or TRBD2 may supply D (6 bases each). The V gene's germline CDR1 is SGHDT and CDR2 YYEEEE. This CDR3 has 14 amino acids. V was shortened by 1 base and J by 4 bases, with 11 bases between the two germline ends. CDR3 protein: CASSLRGRSETQYF. DNA for the CDR3: TGTGCCAGCAGCTTGCGGGGGCGTTCAGAGACCCAGTACTTC.

This clonotype appeared a few times. V and J are TRBV19 and TRBJ2-1; 9 bases are shared with TRBD1. There are 13 residues in the CDR3. V lost 4 bases and J lost 8; bases outside the gene matches: 3. Germline V gives CDR1 LNHDA, CDR2 SQIVND (reference sequence). CDR3 region: CASSTRQGDEQFF. In nucleotides, the CDR3 is TGTGCCAGTAGTACTCGACAGGGGGATGAGCAGTTCTTC.

In this sample, this clonotype turned up a few times. At one end, the junction sequence differs from germline, possibly due to a read error. The chain recombines TRBV28 with TRBJ1-2, with D unclear. The CDR3 sequence is 13 residues long. The germline V gene encodes CDR1 MDHEN and CDR2 SYDVKM. The CDR3 region is CASSFFRYYGYTF. As DNA, the CDR3 is TGTGCCAGCAGTTTTTTCCGGTACTACGGCTACACCTTC.

This clonotype was seen repeatedly, ten times or more. The chain has TRBV18 and TRBJ1-6; possible D gene TRBD1, 5 bases. Germline V gives CDR1 KGHSH, CDR2 LQKENI. This CDR3 contains 13 residues. V was shortened by 3 bases and J by 5 bases, with 5 bases between the two germline ends. The CDR3 DNA is TGTGCCAGCTCACCGGACAATAATTCACCCCTCCACTTT. It yields the protein CASSPDNNSPLHF. Variable domain in full (rest from reference TRBV18 and TRBJ1-6): NAGVMQNPRHLVRRRGQEARLRCSPMKGHSHVYWYRQLPEEGLKFMVYLQKENIIDESGMPKERFSAEFPKEGPSILRIQQVVRGDSAAYFCASSPDNNSPLHFGNGTRLTVT.

The chain links TRBV12-3 or TRBV12-4 to TRBJ1-5, with a weak D call TRBD1 (5 bases). This CDR3 has 16 residues. Deletions cut 5 bases from V and 0 bases from J, with 14 bases between. This CDR3 is CASSTDSTDSNQPQHF. In nucleotides, the CDR3 is TGTGCCAGCAGTACTGACAGTACAGATAGCAATCAGCCCCAGCATTTT.

A single count supports this clonotype. The rearrangement uses TRBV4-1 and TRBJ1-2; D not resolved. V was shortened by 1 base and J by 3 bases, with 9 bases between the two germline ends. Germline V gene sequence: CDR1 MGHRA, CDR2 YSYEKL. The CDR3 is 14 amino acids. This CDR3 reads CASSQVSGDYGYTF. CDR3 sequence (DNA): TGCGCCAGCAGCCAAGTGTCGGGAGACTATGGCTACACCTTC.

This clonotype was seen only a few times. The chain combines TRBV6-5 with TRBJ2-1; TRBD1 matches 7 bases. Germline trimming cut 5 bases from V and 8 bases from J; bases unmatched to any gene: 9. Germline V gives CDR1 MNHEY, CDR2 SVGAGI. This CDR3 comprises 14 residues. The DNA for the CDR3 is TGTGCCAGCAGTCGGACAGGCTTGACGGATGAGCAGTTCTTC. This translates into CASSRTGLTDEQFF.

J is TRBJ1-5 and V is TRBV5-1; D possibly corresponds to TRBD1 (6 bases). Trimming left V 4 bases short and J 6 bases short, with 14 bases between. CDR1 and CDR2 from the germline V gene are SGHRS and YFSETQ. The CDR3 consists of 14 residues. CDR3 in DNA: TGCGCCAGCAGCGTGACAGGTGCTGGTCAGCCCCAGCATTTT. Its protein is CASSVTGAGQPQHF.

CDR3: CASSYSNSFGEQFF. In DNA, the CDR3 is TGTGCCAGCAGTTACTCGAACTCCTTTGGAGAGCAGTTCTTC. This chain uses TRBV6-6 with TRBJ2-1; D is undetermined. V was pared by 0 bases and J by 10 bases, with 13 bases between. This CDR3 region has 14 residues. Germline V gives CDR1 MNHNY, CDR2 SVGAGI (reference sequence).

This clonotype was picked up one time. The chain combines TRBV29-1 with TRBJ2-3, with 7 nucleotides matching TRBD2. The junction had 10 bases not matched to a gene; V was cut back by 6 bases and J by 1 base. Germline CDR1 is SQVTM and CDR2 is ANQGSEA. The CDR3 length is 15 residues. This CDR3 reads CSVGRGGGRTDTQYF. The CDR3, as DNA: TGCAGCGTAGGCCGCGGCGGGGGACGCACAGATACGCAGTATTTT.

This clonotype was counted only a few times. The chain combines TRBV7-3 with TRBJ2-5; D ambiguous. Germline CDR1 SGHTA, CDR2 FQGTGA. With 1 base removed from V and 7 bases from J, the gap between germline ends came to 10 bases. The length of the CDR3 is 13 residues. CDR3 nucleotide sequence: TGTGCCAGCAGCTTAAATTCGAGAGGGACCCAGTACTTC. Encoded protein: CASSLNSRGTQYF.

The chain uses TRBV5-1 and TRBJ1-6; a weak D match, TRBD1 (5 bases). Trimming stripped 5 bases from V and 7 bases from J, with 13 bases between. From germline, CDR1 is SGHRS and CDR2 YFSETQ. The CDR3 covers 14 residues. This CDR3 is CASSSGTMNSPLHF. CDR3 nucleotides: TGCGCCAGCAGTTCCGGGACTATGAATTCACCCCTCCACTTT.